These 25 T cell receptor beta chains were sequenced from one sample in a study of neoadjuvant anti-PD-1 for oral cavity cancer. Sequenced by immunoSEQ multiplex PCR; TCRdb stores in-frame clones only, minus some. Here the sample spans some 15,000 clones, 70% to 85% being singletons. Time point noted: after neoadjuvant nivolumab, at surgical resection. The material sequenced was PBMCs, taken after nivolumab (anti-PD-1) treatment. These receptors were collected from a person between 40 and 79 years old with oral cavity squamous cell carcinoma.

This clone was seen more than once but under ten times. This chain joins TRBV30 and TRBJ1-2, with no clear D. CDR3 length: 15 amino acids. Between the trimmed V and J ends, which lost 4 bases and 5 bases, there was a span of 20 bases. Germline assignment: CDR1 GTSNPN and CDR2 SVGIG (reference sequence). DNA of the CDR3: TGTGCCTGGACCCATTTCACGGCTGCGGGGTATGGCTACACCTTC. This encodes CAWTHFTAAGYGYTF.

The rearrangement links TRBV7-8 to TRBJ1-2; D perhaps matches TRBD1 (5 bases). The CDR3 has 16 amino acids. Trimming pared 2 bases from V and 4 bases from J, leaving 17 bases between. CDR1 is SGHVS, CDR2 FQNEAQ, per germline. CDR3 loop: CASSLSAGLRGYGYTF. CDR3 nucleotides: TGTGCCAGCAGCTTATCGGCAGGGTTACGTGGCTATGGCTACACCTTC.

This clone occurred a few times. The CDR3 DNA reads as TGCGCCAGCAGCTTGATGACAGGGGGCCCAGCTAACTATGGCTACACCTTC. This gives the protein CASSLMTGGPANYGYTF. This chain joins TRBV5-1 and TRBJ1-2, with 10 nucleotides matching TRBD1. Germline CDR1 is SGHRS and CDR2 is YFSETQ. CDR3 length equals 17 residues. J gave up 0 bases and V 1 base, and 6 bases lay outside the gene matches.

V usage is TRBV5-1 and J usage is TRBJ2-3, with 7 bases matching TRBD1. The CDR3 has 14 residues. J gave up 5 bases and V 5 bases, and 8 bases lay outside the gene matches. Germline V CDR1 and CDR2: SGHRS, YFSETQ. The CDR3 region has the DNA TGCGCCAGCAGACGTCAGGGGGTGAGAGATACGCAGTATTTT. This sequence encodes CASRRQGVRDTQYF.

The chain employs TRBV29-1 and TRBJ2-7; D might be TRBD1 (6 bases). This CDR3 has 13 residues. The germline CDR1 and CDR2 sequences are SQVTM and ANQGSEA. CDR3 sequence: CNRLDRHHLSEYF. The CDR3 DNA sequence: TGCAACCGACTGGACAGACACCACCTAAGCGAATACTTC.

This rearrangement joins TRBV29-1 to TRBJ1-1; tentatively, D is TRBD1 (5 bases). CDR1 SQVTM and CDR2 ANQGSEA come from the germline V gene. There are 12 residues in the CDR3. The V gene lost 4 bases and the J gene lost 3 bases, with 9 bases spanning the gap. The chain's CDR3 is CSVAWGDTEAFF. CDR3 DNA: TGCAGCGTTGCATGGGGCGACACTGAAGCTTTCTTT.

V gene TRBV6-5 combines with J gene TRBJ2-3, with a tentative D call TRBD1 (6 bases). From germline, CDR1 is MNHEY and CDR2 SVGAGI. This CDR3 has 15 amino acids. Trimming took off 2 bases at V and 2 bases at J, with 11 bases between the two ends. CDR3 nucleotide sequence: TGTGCCAGCAGTTACGGGCGACAGGTCACAGATACGCAGTATTTT. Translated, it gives CASSYGRQVTDTQYF.

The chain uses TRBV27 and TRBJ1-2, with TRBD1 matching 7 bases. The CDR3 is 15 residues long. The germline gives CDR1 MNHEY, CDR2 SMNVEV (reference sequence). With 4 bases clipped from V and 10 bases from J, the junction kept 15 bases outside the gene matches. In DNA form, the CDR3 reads TGTGCCAGCAGTTCCTACAGGGGTAAACCTCACTCCTACACCTTC. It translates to CASSSYRGKPHSYTF.

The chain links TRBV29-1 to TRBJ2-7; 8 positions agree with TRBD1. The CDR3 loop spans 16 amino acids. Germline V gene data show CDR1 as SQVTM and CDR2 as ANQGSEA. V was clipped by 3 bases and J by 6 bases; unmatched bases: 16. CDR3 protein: CSVEECFGQGRFEQYF. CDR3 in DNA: TGCAGCGTTGAGGAGTGTTTTGGACAGGGACGGTTCGAGCAGTACTTC.

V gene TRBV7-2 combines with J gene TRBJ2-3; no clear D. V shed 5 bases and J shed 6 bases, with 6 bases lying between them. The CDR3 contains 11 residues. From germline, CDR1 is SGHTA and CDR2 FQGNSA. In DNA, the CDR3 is TGTGCCAGCAGCGTGAGGGATACGCAGTATTTT. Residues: CASSVRDTQYF.

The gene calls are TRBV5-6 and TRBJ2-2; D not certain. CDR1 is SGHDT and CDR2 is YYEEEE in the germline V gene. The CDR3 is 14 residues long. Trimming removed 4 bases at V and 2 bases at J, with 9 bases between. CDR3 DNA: TGTGCCAGCAGCATATACAGTAACACCGGGGAGCTGTTTTTT. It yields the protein CASSIYSNTGELFF.

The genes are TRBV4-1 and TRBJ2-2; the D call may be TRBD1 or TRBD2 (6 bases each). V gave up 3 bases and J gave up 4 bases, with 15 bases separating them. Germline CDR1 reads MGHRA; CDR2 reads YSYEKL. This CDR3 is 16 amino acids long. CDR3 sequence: CASSHPGGGLTGELFF. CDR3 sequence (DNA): TGCGCCAGCAGCCACCCCGGGGGCGGACTCACCGGGGAGCTGTTTTTT.

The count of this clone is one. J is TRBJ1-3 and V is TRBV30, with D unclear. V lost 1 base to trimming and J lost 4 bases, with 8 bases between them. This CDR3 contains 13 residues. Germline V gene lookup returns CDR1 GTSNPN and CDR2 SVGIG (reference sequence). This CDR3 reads CAWSEGSGNTIYF. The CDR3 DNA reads TGTGCCTGGAGTGAGGGATCCGGAAACACCATATATTTT.

CDR3 sequence reads: CASSPTGGDPYEQYF. The CDR3 DNA sequence: TGTGCCAGCTCACCTACAGGGGGCGATCCCTACGAGCAGTACTTC. This chain connects TRBV18 to TRBJ2-7, with 9 bases matching TRBD1. In germline, CDR1 is KGHSH, CDR2 LQKENI. V dropped 3 bases and J dropped 2; count of bases not matched to a gene: 5. The CDR3 sequence is 15 residues long.

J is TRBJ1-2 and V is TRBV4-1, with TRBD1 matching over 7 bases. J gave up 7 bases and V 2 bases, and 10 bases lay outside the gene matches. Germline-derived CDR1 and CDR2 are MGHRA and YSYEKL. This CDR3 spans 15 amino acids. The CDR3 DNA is TGCGCCAGCAGCCAATGGACAGGAGGGGGAGGTGGCTACACCTTC. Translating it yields CASSQWTGGGGGYTF.

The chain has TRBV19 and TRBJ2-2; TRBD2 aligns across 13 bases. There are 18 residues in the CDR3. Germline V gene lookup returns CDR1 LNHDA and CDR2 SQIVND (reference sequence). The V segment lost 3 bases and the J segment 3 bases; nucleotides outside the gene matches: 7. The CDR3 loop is CASSIELAGGPYTGELFF. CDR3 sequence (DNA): TGTGCCAGTAGTATCGAACTAGCGGGAGGGCCATACACCGGGGAGCTGTTTTTT.

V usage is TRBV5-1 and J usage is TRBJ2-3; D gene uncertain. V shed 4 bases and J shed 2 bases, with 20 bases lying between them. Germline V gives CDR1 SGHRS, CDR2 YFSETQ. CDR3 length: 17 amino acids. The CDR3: CASSSPRALGDTDTQYF. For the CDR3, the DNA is TGCGCCAGCAGCAGCCCCCGGGCCCTGGGTGACACAGATACGCAGTATTTT.

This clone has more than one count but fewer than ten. In DNA, the CDR3 is TGTGCCAGCAGCGTTCAGGGAAACACTGAAGCTTTCTTT. This translates into CASSVQGNTEAFF. V gene TRBV7-3 combines with J gene TRBJ1-1; D might be TRBD1 (5 bases). Germline V gene lookup returns CDR1 SGHTA and CDR2 FQGTGA. V lost 5 bases and J 2 bases, leaving 9 bases between the germline ends. The CDR3 contains 13 residues.

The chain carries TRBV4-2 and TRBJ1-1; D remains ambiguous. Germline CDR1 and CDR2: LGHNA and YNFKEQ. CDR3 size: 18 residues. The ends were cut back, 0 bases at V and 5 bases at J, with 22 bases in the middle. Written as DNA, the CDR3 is TGTGCCAGCAGCCAAGATCCCCTGGAGGGAATTGGAGTTACTGAAGCTTTCTTT. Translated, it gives CASSQDPLEGIGVTEAFF.

The CDR3 DNA is TGTGCCAGCAGATCGGACAGGGGAAGCTACGAGCAGTACTTC. Encoded protein: CASRSDRGSYEQYF. The chain combines TRBV6-1 with TRBJ2-7; 9 bases match TRBD1. J gave up 3 bases and V 6 bases, and 6 bases lay outside the gene matches. Germline CDR1 is MNHNS and CDR2 is SASEGT. The length of the CDR3 is 14 residues.

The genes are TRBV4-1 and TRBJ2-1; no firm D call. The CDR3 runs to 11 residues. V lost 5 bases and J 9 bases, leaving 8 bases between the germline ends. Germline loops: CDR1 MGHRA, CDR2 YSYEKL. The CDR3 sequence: CASSYYREQFF. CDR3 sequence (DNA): TGCGCCAGCAGCTACTATCGTGAGCAGTTCTTC.

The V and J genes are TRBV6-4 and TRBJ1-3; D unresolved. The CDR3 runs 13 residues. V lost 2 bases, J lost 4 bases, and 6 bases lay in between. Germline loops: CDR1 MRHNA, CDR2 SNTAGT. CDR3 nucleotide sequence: TGTGCCAGCAGTGACGGGCCGGGAAACACCATATATTTT. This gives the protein CASSDGPGNTIYF.

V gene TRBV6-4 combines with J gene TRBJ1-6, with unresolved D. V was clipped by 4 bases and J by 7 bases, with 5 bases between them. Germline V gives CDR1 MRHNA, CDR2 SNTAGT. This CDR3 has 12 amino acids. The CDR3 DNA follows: TGTGCCAGCAGTGTCAGAAATTCACCCCTCCACTTT. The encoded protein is CASSVRNSPLHF.

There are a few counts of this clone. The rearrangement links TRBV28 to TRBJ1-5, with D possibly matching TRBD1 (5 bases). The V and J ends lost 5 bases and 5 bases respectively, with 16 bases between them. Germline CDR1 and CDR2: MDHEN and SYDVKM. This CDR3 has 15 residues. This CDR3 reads CASSPGVGSDQPQHF. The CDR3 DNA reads TGTGCCAGCAGTCCGGGGGTGGGTTCCGATCAGCCCCAGCATTTT.

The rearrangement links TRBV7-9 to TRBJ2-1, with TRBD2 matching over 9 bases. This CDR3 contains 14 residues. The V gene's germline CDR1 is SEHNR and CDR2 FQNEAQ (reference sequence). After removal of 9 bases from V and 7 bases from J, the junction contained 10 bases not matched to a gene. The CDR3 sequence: CASRSGGSGNEQFF. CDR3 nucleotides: TGTGCCAGTAGGAGCGGGGGGTCTGGTAATGAGCAGTTCTTC.